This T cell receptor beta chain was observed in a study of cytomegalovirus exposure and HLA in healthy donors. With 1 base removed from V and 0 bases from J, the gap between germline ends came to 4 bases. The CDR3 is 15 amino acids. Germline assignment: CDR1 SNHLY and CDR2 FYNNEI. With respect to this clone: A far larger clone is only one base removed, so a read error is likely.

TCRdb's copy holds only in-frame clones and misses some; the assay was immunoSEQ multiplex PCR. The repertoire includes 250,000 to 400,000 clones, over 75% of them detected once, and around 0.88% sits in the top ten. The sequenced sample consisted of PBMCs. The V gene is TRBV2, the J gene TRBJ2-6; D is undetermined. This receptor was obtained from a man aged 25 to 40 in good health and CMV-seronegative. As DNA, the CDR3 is TGTGCCAGCAGTGAAGGCAGCTCTGGGGCCAACGTCCTGACTTTC. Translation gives CASSEGSSGANVLTF. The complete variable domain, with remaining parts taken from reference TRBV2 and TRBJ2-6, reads EPEVTQTPSHQVTQMGQEVILRCVPISNHLYFYWYRQILGQKVEFLVSFYNNEISEKSEIFDDQFSVERPDGSNFTLKIRSTKLEDSAMYFCASSEGSSGANVLTFGAGSRLTVL.